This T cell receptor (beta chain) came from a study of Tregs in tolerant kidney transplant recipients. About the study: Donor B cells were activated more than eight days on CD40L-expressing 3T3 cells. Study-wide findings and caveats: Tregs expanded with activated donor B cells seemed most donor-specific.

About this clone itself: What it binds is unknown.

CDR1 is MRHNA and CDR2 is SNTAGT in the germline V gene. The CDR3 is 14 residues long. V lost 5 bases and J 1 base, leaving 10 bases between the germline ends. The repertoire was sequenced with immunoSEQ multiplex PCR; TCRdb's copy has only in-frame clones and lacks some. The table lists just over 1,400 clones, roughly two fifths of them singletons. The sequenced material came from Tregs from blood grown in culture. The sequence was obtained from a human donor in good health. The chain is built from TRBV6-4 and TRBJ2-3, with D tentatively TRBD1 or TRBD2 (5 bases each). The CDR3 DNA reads TGTGCCAGCAGTCGTAGGGGAGGCACAGATACGCAGTATTTT. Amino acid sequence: CASSRRGGTDTQYF.